Presented here are 27 T cell receptor beta chains from one specimen sequenced in a study of B cell selection in AIRE deficiency. The table came from immunoSEQ multiplex PCR; TCRdb's copy has only in-frame clones and leaves some out. This sample has about 25,000 clones; around 95% occur once, and the top ten carry just under 0.25%. CD4+CD127+ cells were sorted as the conventional CD4 T cells. The sequenced material came from CD4+CD127+ conventional T cells sorted from PBMCs. The receptors here all came from a human donor in good health.

The rearrangement uses TRBV5-5 and TRBJ2-7; the match to TRBD2 covers 8 bases. This CDR3 has 14 residues. V dropped 4 bases and J dropped 6; count of bases not matched to a gene: 9. The germline V gene has CDR1 SGHKS and CDR2 YYEKEE (reference sequence). The CDR3 region is CASSLQVTSAEQYF. DNA of the CDR3: TGTGCCAGCAGCCTACAAGTGACTAGCGCCGAGCAGTACTTC.

The chain couples TRBV30 to TRBJ2-7; TRBD1 agrees at 9 bases. Germline V gene data show CDR1 as GTSNPN and CDR2 as SVGIG (reference sequence). Trimming at V came to 2 bases and at J to 2 bases, leaving 10 bases not matched to a gene. The length of the CDR3 is 16 residues. The CDR3 spells CAWSRDRTGATYEQYF. The CDR3 nucleotides are TGTGCCTGGAGTCGTGATAGGACAGGGGCAACCTACGAGCAGTACTTC.

Here the CDR3 DNA reads TGCGCCAGCAGTGAGTTGGGACACCAGACTGCAACTAATGAAAAACTGTTTTTT. Translating gives CASSELGHQTATNEKLFF. J is TRBJ1-4 and V is TRBV10-2; D is possibly TRBD1 (6 bases). The CDR3 totals 18 residues. Trimming took 1 base from V and 0 from J, leaving 15 bases between them. The germline CDR1 and CDR2 sequences are WSHSY and SAAADI.

With respect to this clone: This same CDR3 is encoded by further DNA sequences in the sample. The V call is TRBV7-9, the J call TRBJ2-3, with 7 bases aligning to TRBD1. The CDR3 length is 14 residues. The germline V gene encodes CDR1 SEHNR and CDR2 FQNEAQ (reference sequence). Trimming at V came to 5 bases and at J to 0 bases, leaving 2 bases not matched to a gene. The CDR3 protein is CASSLGQSTDTQYF. The DNA for the CDR3 is TGTGCCAGCAGCCTGGGACAGAGCACAGATACGCAGTATTTT.

The genes are TRBV20-1 and TRBJ1-4; D is undetermined. Trimming stripped 6 bases from V and 7 bases from J, with 9 bases between. The CDR3 covers 11 residues. CDR1 is DFQATT, CDR2 SNEGSKA, per germline (reference sequence). The CDR3 is CSAEGVEKLFF. CDR3 coding DNA: TGCAGTGCCGAGGGTGTTGAAAAACTGTTTTTT.

The chain links TRBV6-5 to TRBJ1-6, with D possibly matching TRBD1 (5 bases). The CDR3 spans 15 residues. V lost 7 bases to trimming and J lost 4 bases, with 14 bases between them. Germline values: CDR1 MNHEY, CDR2 SVGAGI. The CDR3 here is CASMAAGTYNSPLHF. In DNA, the CDR3 is TGTGCCAGCATGGCGGCAGGGACTTATAATTCACCCCTCCACTTT.

This chain's CDR3 is CASSGRGGDYNEQFF. The CDR3 DNA is TGTGCCAGCAGCGGACGGGGGGGCGACTACAATGAGCAGTTCTTC. J is TRBJ2-1 and V is TRBV4-2, with TRBD2 identical over 8 bases. The CDR3 has 15 residues. Germline V gives CDR1 LGHNA, CDR2 YNFKEQ. The J segment lost 3 bases and the V segment lost 5 bases, leaving 6 bases of the junction unmatched.

V gene TRBV4-2 combines with J gene TRBJ2-3; 8 bases are shared with TRBD2. V shed 0 bases, J shed 5 bases, and the junction held 19 bases outside the gene matches. CDR1 is LGHNA, CDR2 YNFKEQ, per germline. This CDR3 contains 20 residues. CDR3 in amino acids: CASSQDVSFRLATIVDTQYF. CDR3 sequence (DNA): TGTGCCAGCAGCCAAGACGTAAGTTTCCGACTAGCGACCATCGTAGATACGCAGTATTTT.

The chain couples TRBV19 to TRBJ2-7; 10 bases fit TRBD1. This CDR3 contains 14 residues. V shed 3 bases, J shed 4 bases, and the junction held 3 bases outside the gene matches. Germline V gene sequence: CDR1 LNHDA, CDR2 SQIVND (reference sequence). Written as DNA, the CDR3 is TGTGCCAGTAGTATCCGGACAGGGGGGTACGAGCAGTACTTC. Encoded protein: CASSIRTGGYEQYF.

This rearrangement joins TRBV4-2 to TRBJ1-5; the D gene is possibly TRBD1 (5 bases). Germline-derived CDR1 and CDR2 are LGHNA and YNFKEQ. This CDR3 has 15 residues. The ends were cut back, 1 base at V and 4 bases at J, with 11 bases in the middle. The CDR3 bases are TGTGCCAGCAGCCAAGGGGGACGGCCGAATCAGCCCCAGCATTTT. It codes for CASSQGGRPNQPQHF.

This chain uses TRBV6-5 with TRBJ2-1, with TRBD2 matching 7 bases. V trimming: 2 bases; J trimming: 3 bases; junction bases outside the gene matches: 4. The CDR3 consists of 15 residues. The germline V gene has CDR1 MNHEY and CDR2 SVGAGI. The CDR3 nucleotides read TGTGCCAGCAGTTACAAAGGGACTAACTACAATGAGCAGTTCTTC. Translation gives CASSYKGTNYNEQFF.

CDR3 in amino acids: CASSLAHQETQYF. The CDR3 region has the DNA TGTGCCAGCAGCTTAGCACACCAAGAGACCCAGTACTTC. This rearrangement joins TRBV11-2 to TRBJ2-5, with unresolved D. V gave up 1 base and J gave up 0 bases, with 3 bases separating them. The CDR3 consists of 13 residues. Germline CDR1 is SGHAT and CDR2 is FQNNGV.

The rearrangement links TRBV11-2 to TRBJ2-3, with D perhaps matching TRBD2 (6 bases). Germline CDR1 SGHAT, CDR2 FQNNGV. V was pared by 2 bases and J by 0 bases, with 9 bases between. This CDR3 is built from 15 residues. The CDR3 bases are TGTGCCAGCAGCTTACGAGGGACTAGCACAGATACGCAGTATTTT. This gives the protein CASSLRGTSTDTQYF. Full variable domain (missing parts from reference TRBV11-2 and TRBJ2-3): EAGVAQSPRYKIIEKRQSVAFWCNPISGHATLYWYQQILGQGPKLLIQFQNNGVVDDSQLPKDRFSAERLKGVDSTLKIQPAKLEDSAVYLCASSLRGTSTDTQYFGPGTRLTVL.

CDR3 sequence: CASRAFGDSYEQYF. The CDR3 region has the DNA TGTGCCAGCAGGGCCTTCGGGGACTCCTACGAGCAGTACTTC. J is TRBJ2-7 and V is TRBV7-9; TRBD2 is a possible D gene (5 bases). The CDR3 length is 14 residues. Trimming left V 6 bases short and J 0 bases short, with 12 bases between. The V gene's germline CDR1 is SEHNR and CDR2 FQNEAQ (reference sequence).

CDR3: CASSPPDENQPQHF. Here the CDR3 DNA reads TGTGCCAGCAGCCCCCCGGACGAGAATCAGCCCCAGCATTTT. The chain joins TRBV25-1 to TRBJ1-5; the D is unclear. V dropped 6 bases and J dropped 4 bases, with 13 bases sitting between them. Germline assignment: CDR1 MGHDK and CDR2 SYGVNS. The CDR3 length is 14 residues.

The chain has TRBV7-9 and TRBJ1-1; D unclear. Trimming pared 4 bases from V and 5 bases from J, leaving 11 bases between. This CDR3 is built from 13 residues. From germline, CDR1 is SEHNR and CDR2 FQNEAQ (reference sequence). Here the CDR3 DNA reads TGTGCCAGCAGCTCATCCGGACGAACTGAAGCTTTCTTT. Translation gives CASSSSGRTEAFF.

V usage is TRBV7-9 and J usage is TRBJ1-2; D unclear. The V end lost 1 base, the J end lost 7 bases, and 10 bases lay between the germline ends. There are 13 residues in the CDR3. Germline CDR1 reads SEHNR; CDR2 reads FQNEAQ (reference sequence). CDR3 region: CASSLDEGSGYTF. DNA of the CDR3: TGTGCCAGCAGCTTAGATGAGGGAAGTGGCTACACCTTC.

V is TRBV27 and J is TRBJ2-5; D is undetermined. The ends were cut back, 5 bases at V and 2 bases at J, with 3 bases in the middle. There are 11 residues in the CDR3. In germline, CDR1 is MNHEY, CDR2 SMNVEV (reference sequence). The CDR3 region has the DNA TGTGCCAGCAGTGAACAAGAGACCCAGTACTTC. It encodes CASSEQETQYF.

V usage is TRBV6-5 and J usage is TRBJ1-1; D uncertain. V dropped 6 bases and J dropped 8 bases, with 19 bases sitting between them. The length of the CDR3 is 14 residues. From germline, CDR1 is MNHEY and CDR2 SVGAGI. DNA for the CDR3: TGTGCCAGCAGACTTAATTTCCAAAAAGCGGAAGCTTTCTTT. Its translation is CASRLNFQKAEAFF.

The chain joins TRBV11-2 to TRBJ2-1; the D is unclear. Germline V lookup: CDR1 SGHAT, CDR2 FQNNGV. The CDR3 contains 13 residues. The V gene lost 2 bases and the J gene lost 5 bases, with 7 bases spanning the gap. CDR3 in amino acids: CASSLLRNNEQFF. The CDR3 nucleotides are TGTGCCAGCAGCTTACTCCGGAACAATGAGCAGTTCTTC.

The V gene is TRBV6-5, the J gene TRBJ1-3; no clear D gene. V was shortened by 7 bases and J by 4 bases, with 5 bases between the two germline ends. The CDR3 is 11 amino acids. Germline assignment: CDR1 MNHEY and CDR2 SVGAGI. The CDR3 protein is CASIHGNTIYF. The CDR3 DNA is TGTGCCAGCATCCACGGAAACACCATATATTTT.

Here the CDR3 DNA reads TGTGCCAGCAGTGAGTCAGGAAGCAATCAGCCCCAGCATTTT. Its protein is CASSESGSNQPQHF. The chain carries TRBV6-1 and TRBJ1-5, with unresolved D. The CDR3 is 14 amino acids. CDR1 MNHNS and CDR2 SASEGT come from the germline V gene. Trimming cost V 3 bases and J 1 base, with 7 bases left between them.

V is TRBV7-9 and J is TRBJ2-3, with D perhaps matching TRBD1 (6 bases). Germline V gene data show CDR1 as SEHNR and CDR2 as FQNEAQ (reference sequence). The CDR3 is made up of 16 amino acids. Trimming left V 3 bases short and J 1 base short, with 14 bases between. The CDR3 sequence: CASSFPTGLGTDTQYF. The DNA for the CDR3 is TGTGCCAGCAGCTTCCCCACAGGGTTGGGCACAGATACGCAGTATTTT.

J is TRBJ1-2 and V is TRBV20-1, with D unclear. The V and J ends lost 6 bases and 8 bases respectively, with 13 bases between them. The CDR3 length is 11 residues. The germline V gene has CDR1 DFQATT and CDR2 SNEGSKA (reference sequence). The CDR3 DNA reads as TGCAGTGCGGTCGTGGTTCGGGGCTACACCTTC. This encodes CSAVVVRGYTF.

This clone was seen only once. The rearrangement links TRBV7-9 to TRBJ2-3; no firm D call. In germline, CDR1 is SEHNR, CDR2 FQNEAQ (reference sequence). This CDR3 has 12 residues. The V gene lost 5 bases and the J gene lost 5 bases, with 8 bases spanning the gap. DNA of the CDR3: TGTGCCAGCAGCCAAGGTGGAGATACGCAGTATTTT. Its translation: CASSQGGDTQYF.

The chain carries TRBV27 and TRBJ2-1, with no clear D. The V end lost 6 bases, the J end lost 8 bases, and 20 bases lay between the germline ends. This CDR3 spans 15 amino acids. Germline V gene data show CDR1 as MNHEY and CDR2 as SMNVEV (reference sequence). CDR3 region: CASSKVGKLYDEQFF. As DNA, the CDR3 is TGTGCCAGCAGCAAAGTTGGAAAGCTTTACGATGAGCAGTTCTTC.

This chain joins TRBV27 and TRBJ1-1; D gene unclear. The V gene's germline CDR1 is MNHEY and CDR2 SMNVEV (reference sequence). Trimming removed 5 bases at V and 3 bases at J, with 7 bases between. This CDR3 comprises 12 residues. The DNA for the CDR3 is TGTGCCAGCAGTACCCGTTACACTGAAGCTTTCTTT. Amino acids: CASSTRYTEAFF.